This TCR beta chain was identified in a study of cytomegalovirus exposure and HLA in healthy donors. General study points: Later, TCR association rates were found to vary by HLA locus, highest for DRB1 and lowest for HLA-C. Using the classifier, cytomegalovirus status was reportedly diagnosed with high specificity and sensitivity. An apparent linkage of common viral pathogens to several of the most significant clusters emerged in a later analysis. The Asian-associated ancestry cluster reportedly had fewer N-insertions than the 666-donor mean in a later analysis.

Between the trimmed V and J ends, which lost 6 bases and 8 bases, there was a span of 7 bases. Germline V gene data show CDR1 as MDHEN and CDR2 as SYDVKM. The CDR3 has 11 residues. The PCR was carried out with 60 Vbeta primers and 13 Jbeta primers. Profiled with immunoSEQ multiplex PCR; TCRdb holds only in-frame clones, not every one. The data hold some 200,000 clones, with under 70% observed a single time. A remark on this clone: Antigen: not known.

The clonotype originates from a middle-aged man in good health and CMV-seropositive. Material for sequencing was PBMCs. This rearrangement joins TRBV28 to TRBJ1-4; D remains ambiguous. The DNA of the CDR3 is TGTGCCAGCAGCCCCCGGGAAAAACTGTTTTTT. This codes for CASSPREKLFF.